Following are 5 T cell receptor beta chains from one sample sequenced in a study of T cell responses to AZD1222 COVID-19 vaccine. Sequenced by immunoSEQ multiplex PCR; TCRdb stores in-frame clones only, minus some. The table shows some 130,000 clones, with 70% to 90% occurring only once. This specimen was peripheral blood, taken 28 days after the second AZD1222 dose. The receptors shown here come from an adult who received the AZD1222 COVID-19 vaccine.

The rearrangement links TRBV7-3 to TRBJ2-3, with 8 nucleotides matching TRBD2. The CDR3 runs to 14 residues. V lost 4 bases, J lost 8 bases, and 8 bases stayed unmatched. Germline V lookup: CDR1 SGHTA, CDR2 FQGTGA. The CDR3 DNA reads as TGTGCCAGCAGCTCAGGACTAGCTGGCGGTACGCAGTATTTT. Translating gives CASSSGLAGGTQYF.

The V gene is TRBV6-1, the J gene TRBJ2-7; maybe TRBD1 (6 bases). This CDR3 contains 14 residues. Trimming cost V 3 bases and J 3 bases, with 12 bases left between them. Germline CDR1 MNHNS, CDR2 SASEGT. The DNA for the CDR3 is TGTGCCAGCAGTGAGGGGGCAGGGGTCTACGAGCAGTACTTC. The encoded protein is CASSEGAGVYEQYF.

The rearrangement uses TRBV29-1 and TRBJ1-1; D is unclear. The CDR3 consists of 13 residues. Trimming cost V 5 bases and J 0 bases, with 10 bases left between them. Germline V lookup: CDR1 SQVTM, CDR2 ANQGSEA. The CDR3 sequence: CSVSGIMNTEAFF. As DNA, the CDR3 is TGCAGCGTTTCTGGGATAATGAACACTGAAGCTTTCTTT.

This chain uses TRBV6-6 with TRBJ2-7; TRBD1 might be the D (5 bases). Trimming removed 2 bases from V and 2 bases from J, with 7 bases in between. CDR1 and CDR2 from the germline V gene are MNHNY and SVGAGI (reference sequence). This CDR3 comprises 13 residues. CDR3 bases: TGTGCCAGCAGTTACAGACAGCCCTACGAGCAGTACTTC. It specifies CASSYRQPYEQYF.

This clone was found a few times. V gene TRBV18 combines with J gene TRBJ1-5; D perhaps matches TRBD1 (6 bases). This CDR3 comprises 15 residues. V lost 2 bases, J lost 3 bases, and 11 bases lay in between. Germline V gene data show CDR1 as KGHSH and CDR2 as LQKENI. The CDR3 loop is CASSPDGTLNQPQHF. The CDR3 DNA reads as TGTGCCAGCTCACCAGACGGGACACTCAATCAGCCCCAGCATTTT.